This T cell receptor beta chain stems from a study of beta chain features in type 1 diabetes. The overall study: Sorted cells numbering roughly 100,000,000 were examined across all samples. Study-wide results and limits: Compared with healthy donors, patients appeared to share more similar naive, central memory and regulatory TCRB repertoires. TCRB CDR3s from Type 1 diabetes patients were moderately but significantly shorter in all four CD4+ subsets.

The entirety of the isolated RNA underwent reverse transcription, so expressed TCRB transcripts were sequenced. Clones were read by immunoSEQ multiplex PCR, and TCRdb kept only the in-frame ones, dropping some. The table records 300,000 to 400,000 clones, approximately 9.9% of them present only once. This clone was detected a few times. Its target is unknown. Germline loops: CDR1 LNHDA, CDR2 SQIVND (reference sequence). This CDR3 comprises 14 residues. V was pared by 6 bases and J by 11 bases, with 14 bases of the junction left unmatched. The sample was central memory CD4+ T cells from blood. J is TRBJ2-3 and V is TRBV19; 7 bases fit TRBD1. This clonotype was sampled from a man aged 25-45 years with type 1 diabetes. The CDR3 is CASRGTTGTAQQYF. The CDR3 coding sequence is TGTGCCAGTAGGGGGACGACCGGGACAGCACAGCAGTATTTT.